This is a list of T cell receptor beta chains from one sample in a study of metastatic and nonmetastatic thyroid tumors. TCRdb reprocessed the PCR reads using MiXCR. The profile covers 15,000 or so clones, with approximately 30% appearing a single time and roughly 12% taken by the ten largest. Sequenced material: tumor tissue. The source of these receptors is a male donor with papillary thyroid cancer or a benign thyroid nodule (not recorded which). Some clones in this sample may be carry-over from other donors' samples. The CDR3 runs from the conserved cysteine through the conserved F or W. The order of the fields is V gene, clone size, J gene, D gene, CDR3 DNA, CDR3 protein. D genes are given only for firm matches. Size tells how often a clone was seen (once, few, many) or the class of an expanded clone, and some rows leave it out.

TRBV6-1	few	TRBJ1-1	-	TGTGCCAGCAGTGAGGGGGCGCACACTGAAGCTTTCTTT	CASSEGAHTEAFF
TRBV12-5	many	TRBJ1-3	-	TGTGCTAGTGGTTTGGTATCGGGAAACACCATATATTTT	CASGLVSGNTIYF
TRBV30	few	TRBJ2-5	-	TGTGCCTGGAGTTCAGGGCCGTGGGAGACCCAGTACTTC	CAWSSGPWETQYF
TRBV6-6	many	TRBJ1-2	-	TGTGCCAGCAGTTACGGGACACTCTATGGCTACACCTTC	CASSYGTLYGYTF
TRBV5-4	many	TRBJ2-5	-	TGTGCCAGCAGCCCACCGTACCAAGAGACCCAGTACTTC	CASSPPYQETQYF
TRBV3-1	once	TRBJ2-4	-	TGTGCCAGCAGCCGTGCCGGTACCCTAGCCAAAAACATTCAGTACTTC	CASSRAGTLAKNIQYF
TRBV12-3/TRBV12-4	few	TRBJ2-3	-	TGTGCCAGCAGAACTCTCGATACGCAGTATTTT	CASRTLDTQYF
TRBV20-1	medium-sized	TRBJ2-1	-	TGCAGTGCTAGTCTAAGGGGACGGGGAACCTACAATGAGCAGTTCTTC	CSASLRGRGTYNEQFF
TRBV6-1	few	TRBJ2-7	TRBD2	TGTGCCAGCAGTGCCGGGACTAGCGGGGGGATTTACGAGCAGTACTTC	CASSAGTSGGIYEQYF
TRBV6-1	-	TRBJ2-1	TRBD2	TGTGCCAGCAGTGAACCTAGCGGGAGCTCCTACAATGAGCAGTTCTTC	CASSEPSGSSYNEQFF
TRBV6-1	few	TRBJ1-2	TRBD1	TGTGCCAGCAGTCTCGGACAGGGGGGAATTGGGGATGGCTACACCTTC	CASSLGQGGIGDGYTF
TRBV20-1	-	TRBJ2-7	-	TGCAGTGCGGAAGAACAGGGAGCCTACGAGCAGTACTTC	CSAEEQGAYEQYF
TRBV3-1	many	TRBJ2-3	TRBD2	TGTGCCAGCAGCCAAAGGGAGGGCCCAGATACGCAGTATTTT	CASSQREGPDTQYF
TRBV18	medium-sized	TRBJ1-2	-	TGTGCCAGCTCACAGGACGGAGGAGGGAATGGCTACACCTTC	CASSQDGGGNGYTF
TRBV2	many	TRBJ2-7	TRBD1	TGTGCCACCGAGCCGGGACAGGTCCCCACCCTCCAGTACTTC	CATEPGQVPTLQYF
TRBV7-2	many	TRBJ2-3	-	TGTGCCAGCAGCCAGTACGATACGCAGTATTTT	CASSQYDTQYF
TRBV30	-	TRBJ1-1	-	TGTGCCTGGAGGAACCTCATGAGGACGGCTGAAGCTTTCTTT	CAWRNLMRTAEAFF
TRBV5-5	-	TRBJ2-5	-	TGTGCCAGCAGCCCTGCGGAGGGCGGGATGGAGACCCAGTACTTC	CASSPAEGGMETQYF
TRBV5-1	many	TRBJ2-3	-	TGCGCCAGCAGCAAAAGGGTAGATACGCAGTATTTT	CASSKRVDTQYF
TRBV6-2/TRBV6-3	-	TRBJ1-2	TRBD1	TGTGCCAGCAGTTACTCGGCCGGGACAGTCTATGGCTACACCTTC	CASSYSAGTVYGYTF
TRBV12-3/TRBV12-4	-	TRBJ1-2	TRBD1	TGTGCCAGCAGCCAAGGACAGGACTATGGCTACACCTTC	CASSQGQDYGYTF
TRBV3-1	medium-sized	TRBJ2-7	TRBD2	TGTGCCAGCAGCCGGCGACTAGCGGGAGTGGAATACGAGCAGTACTTC	CASSRRLAGVEYEQYF
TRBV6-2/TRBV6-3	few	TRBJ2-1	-	TGTGCCAGCACTCTCGGAGGTAAAGGGCACAATGAGCAGTTCTTC	CASTLGGKGHNEQFF
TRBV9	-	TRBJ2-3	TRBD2	TGTGCCAGCAGCGCAATAGCGGGAGGGCTGGATACGCAGTATTTT	CASSAIAGGLDTQYF
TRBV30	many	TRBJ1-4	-	TGTGCCTGGAGTGTACCAGGGTATAGTGAAAAACTGTTTTTT	CAWSVPGYSEKLFF
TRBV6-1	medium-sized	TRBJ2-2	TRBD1	TGTGCCAGCAAATCCGGGACAGACACCGGGGAGCTGTTTTTT	CASKSGTDTGELFF
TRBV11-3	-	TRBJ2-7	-	TGTGCCAGCAGTTCGGACCCGGAGGACCACGAGCAGTACTTC	CASSSDPEDHEQYF
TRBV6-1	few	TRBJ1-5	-	TGTGCCAGCAGCCCCCCAGGTGTGGGCAATCAGCCCCAGCATTTT	CASSPPGVGNQPQHF
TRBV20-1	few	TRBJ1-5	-	TGCAGTGCTTCAATACCAGAGATTTATAGCAATCAGCCCCAGCATTTT	CSASIPEIYSNQPQHF
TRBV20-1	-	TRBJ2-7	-	TGCAGTGCTAGAGACGGACGCCTAAGCTCCTACGAGCAGTACTTC	CSARDGRLSSYEQYF